Described below is a single TCR beta chain sequence and its context. Its antigen is still unknown. No much larger clone is present one base from it, and per-base qualities are unavailable. This record belongs to a study of T cell responses to AZD1222 COVID-19 vaccine (dated by TCRdb to about 2021). About the study as a whole: TCR sequencing was performed for approximately 240 trial participants, of whom about 200 were given two doses of AZD1222 and some 26 were given two doses of MenACWY control vaccine. Enrollment into the trials was organized by age into subgroups of 18-55, 56-69 and 70-plus years, and those subgroups contained around 150, 28 and 57 TCR-sequenced participants, respectively. Results the study describes overall, beyond this receptor: No day 14 peak-response samples were available, so repertoires were characterized only after the peak T cell response. Conclusions about previously exposed vaccinees are limited because only six or seven AZD1222 recipients were SARS-CoV-2 seropositive at baseline. Most participants were white British and females outnumbered males, and the authors suggested that clonal diversity may have been underestimated. CD4 TCRs associated with the vaccine covered the entire spike protein, and the dominant responses were in regions 160-218 and 743-854. The 56-69-year group was small, and its depth increase did not reach significance, likely because of low power. Nearly half of unique spike-specific TCRs reportedly recognized epitopes outside regions mutated in the B.1.351 and B.1.1.7 variants. After two AZD1222 doses, both the breadth and the depth of spike-specific TCRs were significantly higher than at day 0 and than in MenACWY recipients.

The time point label for this specimen denotes: about 28 days (+/-7) after the second vaccine dose. AZD1222 recipients given second doses at about 4 weeks or at about 12 weeks were pooled, since spike-specific TCR depth and breadth were not found to differ between the two schedules. Vaccinee samples were obtained from the UK trials COV001 and COV002, which included a single-blind randomized controlled phase 2/3 trial of AZD1222 (ChAdOx1 nCoV-19) in healthy adults. Trial participant PBMC samples were collected at day 0 and day 28 after the second dose for TCRbeta chain sequencing. The CDR3 regions of human TCRbeta chains were analyzed by immunosequencing. The original methods were these. TCRs in the repertoires were matched against a reference library of SARS-CoV-2-specific TCRs that had been generated with the MIRA antigen-specificity platform. Breadth was defined as the fraction of unique TCRs that were SARS-CoV-2-associated, and depth was defined as the fraction of total T cells that were SARS-CoV-2-associated. Using the MIRA data, each spike-specific TCR was mapped to the spike region that the TCR reacts to and placed in a CD4 or CD8 class. Log10-transformed breadth and depth values were compared by one-way ANOVA with Sidak's multiple comparisons tests. TCRdb retrieved this table from immuneACCESS and kept in-frame rearrangements only. Not all clones are present; in checked studies, unresolved V genes account for under half, and no reason is known for the remainder. Clonal size and the V and J genes are those of that table, whereas D and trimming came from the DNA. The sample has 100,000 to 150,000 clones on record, about 86% of them singletons. The ten most abundant clones make up approximately 15% of the sample.

The sequence came from an adult who received the AZD1222 COVID-19 vaccine. Here the sequenced sample was peripheral blood, taken 28 days after the second AZD1222 dose.

The base sequence is TGCGCCAGCAGCCAAGATCGGACGGGGACTAGAGGCGAGCAGTACTTC. Its translation reads: CASSQDRTGTRGEQYF. The sequence joins TRBV4-1 to TRBJ2-7, with TRBD2 matching 8 junction bases. V loses 0 bases at its end and J loses 6 bases; junction bases beyond the gene matches: 10. Taken from cysteine to phenylalanine, the CDR3 has 16 residues. The read is trimmed to its CDR3 DNA, 48 bases read in frame from base 1. CDR1 MGHRA and CDR2 YSYEKL were looked up in the germline V gene.